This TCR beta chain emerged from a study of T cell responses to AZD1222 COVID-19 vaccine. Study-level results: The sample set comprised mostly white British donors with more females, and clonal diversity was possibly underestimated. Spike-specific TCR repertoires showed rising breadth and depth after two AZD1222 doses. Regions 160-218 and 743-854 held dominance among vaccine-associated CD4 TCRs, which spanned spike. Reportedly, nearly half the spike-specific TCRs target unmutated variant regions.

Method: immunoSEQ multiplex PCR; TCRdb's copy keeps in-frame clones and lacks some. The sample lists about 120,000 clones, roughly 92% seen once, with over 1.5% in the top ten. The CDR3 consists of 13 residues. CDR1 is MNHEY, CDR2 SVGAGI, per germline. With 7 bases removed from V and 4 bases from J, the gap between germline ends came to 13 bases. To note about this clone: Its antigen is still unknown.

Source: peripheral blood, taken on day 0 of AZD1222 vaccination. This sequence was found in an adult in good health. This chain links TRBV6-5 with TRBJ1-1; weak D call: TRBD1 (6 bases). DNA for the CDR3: TGTGCCAGCATGTGGGGGCTCGGCACTGAAGCTTTCTTT. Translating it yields CASMWGLGTEAFF.